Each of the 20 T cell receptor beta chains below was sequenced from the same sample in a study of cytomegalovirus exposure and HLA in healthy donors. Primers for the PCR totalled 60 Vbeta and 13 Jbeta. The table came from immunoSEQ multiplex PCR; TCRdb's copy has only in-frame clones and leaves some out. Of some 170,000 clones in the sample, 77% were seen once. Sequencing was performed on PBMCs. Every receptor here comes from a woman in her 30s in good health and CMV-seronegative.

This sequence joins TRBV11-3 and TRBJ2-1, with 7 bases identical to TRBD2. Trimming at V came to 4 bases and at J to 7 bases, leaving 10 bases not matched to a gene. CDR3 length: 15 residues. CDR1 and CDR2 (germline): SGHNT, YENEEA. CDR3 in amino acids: CASSSPGRGDNEQFF. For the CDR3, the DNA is TGTGCCAGCAGCTCCCCGGGACGGGGGGATAATGAGCAGTTCTTC.

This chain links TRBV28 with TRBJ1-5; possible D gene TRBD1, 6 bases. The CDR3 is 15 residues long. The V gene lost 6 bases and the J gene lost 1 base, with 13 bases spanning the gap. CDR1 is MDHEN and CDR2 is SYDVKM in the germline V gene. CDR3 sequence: CASSSFQGSNQPQHF. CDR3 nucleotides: TGTGCCAGCAGCTCTTTCCAGGGGAGCAATCAGCCCCAGCATTTT.

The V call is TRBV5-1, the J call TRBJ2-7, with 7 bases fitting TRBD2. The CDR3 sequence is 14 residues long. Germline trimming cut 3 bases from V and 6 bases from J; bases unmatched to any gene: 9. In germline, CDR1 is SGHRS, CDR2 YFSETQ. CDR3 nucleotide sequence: TGCGCCAGCAGCTGGGGGGGGATGCGGGGCGAGCAGTACTTC. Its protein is CASSWGGMRGEQYF.

Written as DNA, the CDR3 is TGTGCCAGTAGAAGTCCTCAGGACAGCCATCCTAACAATGAGCAGTTCTTC. Translated: CASRSPQDSHPNNEQFF. The chain recombines TRBV19 with TRBJ2-1; the D gene is possibly TRBD1 (6 bases). CDR1 is LNHDA, CDR2 SQIVND, per germline (reference sequence). The germline V and J ends were trimmed by 6 bases and 5 bases, with 23 bases remaining between them. The CDR3 spans 17 residues.

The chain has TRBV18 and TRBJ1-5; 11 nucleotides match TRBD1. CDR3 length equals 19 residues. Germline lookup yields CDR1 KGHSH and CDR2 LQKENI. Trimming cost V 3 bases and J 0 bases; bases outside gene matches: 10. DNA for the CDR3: TGTGCCAGCTCACCCGGGGACAGGGGGTCCCCATTTAGCAATCAGCCCCAGCATTTT. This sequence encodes CASSPGDRGSPFSNQPQHF.

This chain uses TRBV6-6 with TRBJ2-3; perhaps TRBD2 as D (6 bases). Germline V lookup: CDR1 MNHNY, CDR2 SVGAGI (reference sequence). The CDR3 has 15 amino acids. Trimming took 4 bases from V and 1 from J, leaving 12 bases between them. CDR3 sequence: CASSSLTGGTDTQYF. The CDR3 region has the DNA TGTGCCAGCAGTTCGTTAACGGGGGGCACAGATACGCAGTATTTT.

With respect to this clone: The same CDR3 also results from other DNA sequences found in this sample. CDR3 nucleotides: TGTGCCAGCAGTCCGACAGGGAACACTGAAGCTTTCTTT. This codes for CASSPTGNTEAFF. The V and J genes are TRBV6-5 and TRBJ1-1; a weak D match, TRBD1 (6 bases). Trimming removed 5 bases at V and 1 base at J, with 8 bases between. Germline CDR1 and CDR2: MNHEY and SVGAGI. There are 13 residues in the CDR3.

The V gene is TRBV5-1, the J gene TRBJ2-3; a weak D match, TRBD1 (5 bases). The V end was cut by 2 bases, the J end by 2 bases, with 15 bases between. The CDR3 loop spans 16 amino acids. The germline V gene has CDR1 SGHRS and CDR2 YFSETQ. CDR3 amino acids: CASSFLRQQYTDTQYF. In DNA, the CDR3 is TGCGCCAGCAGCTTCCTTAGACAGCAATACACAGATACGCAGTATTTT.

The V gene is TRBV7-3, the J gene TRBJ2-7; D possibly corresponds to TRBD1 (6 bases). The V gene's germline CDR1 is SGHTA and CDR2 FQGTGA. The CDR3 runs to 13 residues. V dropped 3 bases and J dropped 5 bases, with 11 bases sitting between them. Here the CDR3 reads CASSLDSYNEQYF. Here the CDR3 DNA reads TGTGCCAGCAGCTTGGACAGCTACAACGAGCAGTACTTC.

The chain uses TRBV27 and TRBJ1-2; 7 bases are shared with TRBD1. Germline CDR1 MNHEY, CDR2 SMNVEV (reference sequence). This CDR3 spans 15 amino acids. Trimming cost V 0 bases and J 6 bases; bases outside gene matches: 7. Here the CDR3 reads CASSLSMTGPNGYTF. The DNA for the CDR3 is TGTGCCAGCAGTTTATCGATGACAGGGCCGAATGGCTACACCTTC.

CDR3 sequence: CASSLSGTSGHNEQFF. The CDR3 DNA sequence: TGTGCCAGCAGCTTAAGTGGGACTAGCGGCCACAATGAGCAGTTCTTC. The gene calls are TRBV7-2 and TRBJ2-1; TRBD2 aligns across 11 bases. Germline CDR1 reads SGHTA; CDR2 reads FQGNSA. The CDR3 consists of 16 residues. Trimming cost V 2 bases and J 5 bases; bases outside gene matches: 5. Based on the CDR3 plus reference TRBV7-2 and TRBJ2-1, the full variable domain is GAGVSQSPSNKVTEKGKDVELRCDPISGHTALYWYRQSLGQGLEFLIYFQGNSAPDKSGLPSDRFSAERTGGSVSTLTIQRTQQEDSAVYLCASSLSGTSGHNEQFFGPGTRLTVL.

The CDR3 region has the DNA TGTGCCAGCAGCTTACGAGGGACTAGCACAGATACGCAGTATTTT. Protein product: CASSLRGTSTDTQYF. The rearrangement uses TRBV11-2 and TRBJ2-3; D is perhaps TRBD2 (6 bases). The CDR3 totals 15 residues. The V end was cut by 2 bases, the J end by 0 bases, with 9 bases between. CDR1 is SGHAT and CDR2 is FQNNGV in the germline V gene. The variable domain in full, with the rest retrieved from reference TRBV11-2 and TRBJ2-3, is EAGVAQSPRYKIIEKRQSVAFWCNPISGHATLYWYQQILGQGPKLLIQFQNNGVVDDSQLPKDRFSAERLKGVDSTLKIQPAKLEDSAVYLCASSLRGTSTDTQYFGPGTRLTVL.

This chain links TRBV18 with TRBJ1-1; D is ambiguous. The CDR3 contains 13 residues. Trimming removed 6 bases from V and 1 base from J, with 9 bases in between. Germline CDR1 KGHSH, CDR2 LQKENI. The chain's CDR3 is CASSPESNTEAFF. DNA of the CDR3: TGTGCCAGCTCCCCGGAGTCGAACACTGAAGCTTTCTTT.

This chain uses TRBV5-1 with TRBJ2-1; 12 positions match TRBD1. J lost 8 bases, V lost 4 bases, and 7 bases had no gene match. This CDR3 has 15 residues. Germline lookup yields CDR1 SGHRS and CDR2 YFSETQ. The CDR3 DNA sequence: TGCGCCAGCAGCCAATCCGGGACAGGGGGCGATGAGCAGTTCTTC. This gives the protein CASSQSGTGGDEQFF. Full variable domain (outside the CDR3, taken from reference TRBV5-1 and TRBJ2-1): KAGVTQTPRYLIKTRGQQVTLSCSPISGHRSVSWYQQTPGQGLQFLFEYFSETQRNKGNFPGRFSGRQFSNSRSEMNVSTLELGDSALYLCASSQSGTGGDEQFFGPGTRLTVL.

CDR3 nucleotide sequence: TGTGCCAGCGGGCGGGGGGCTTCCACTGGGGCCAACGTCCTGACTTTC. Protein product: CASGRGASTGANVLTF. The rearrangement joins TRBV2 to TRBJ2-6; 8 bases agree with TRBD2. Germline assignment: CDR1 SNHLY and CDR2 FYNNEI. The CDR3 has 16 residues. Trimming took 8 bases from V and 2 from J; bases not matched to a gene: 8.

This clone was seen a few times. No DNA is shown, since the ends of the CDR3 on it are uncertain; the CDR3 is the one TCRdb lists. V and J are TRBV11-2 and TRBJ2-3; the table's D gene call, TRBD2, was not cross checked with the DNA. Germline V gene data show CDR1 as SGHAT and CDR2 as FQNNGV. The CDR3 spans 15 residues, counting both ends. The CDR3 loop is CASSRDFRGTDTQYF.

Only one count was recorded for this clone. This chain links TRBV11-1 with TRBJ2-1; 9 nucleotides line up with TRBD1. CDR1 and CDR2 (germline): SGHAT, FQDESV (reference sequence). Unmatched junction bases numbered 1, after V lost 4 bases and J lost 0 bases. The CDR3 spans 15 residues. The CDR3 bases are TGTGCCAGCAGCTCGACAGGGGGCTCCTACAATGAGCAGTTCTTC. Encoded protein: CASSSTGGSYNEQFF.

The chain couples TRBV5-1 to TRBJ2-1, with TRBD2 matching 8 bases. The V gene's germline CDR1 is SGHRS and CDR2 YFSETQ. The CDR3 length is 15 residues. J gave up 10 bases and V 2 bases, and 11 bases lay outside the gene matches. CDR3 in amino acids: CASSLLAATGKEQFF. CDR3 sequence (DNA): TGCGCCAGCAGCTTACTAGCGGCAACCGGGAAGGAGCAGTTCTTC.

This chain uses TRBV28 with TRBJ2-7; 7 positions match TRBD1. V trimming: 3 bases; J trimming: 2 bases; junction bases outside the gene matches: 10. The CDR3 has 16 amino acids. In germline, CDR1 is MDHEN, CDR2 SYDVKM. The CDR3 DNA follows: TGTGCCAGCAGTTTGGACCGGGACAGTCTCGCCTACGAGCAGTACTTC. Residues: CASSLDRDSLAYEQYF. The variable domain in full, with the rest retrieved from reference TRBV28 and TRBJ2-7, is DVKVTQSSRYLVKRTGEKVFLECVQDMDHENMFWYRQDPGLGLRLIYFSYDVKMKEKGDIPEGYSVSREKKERFSLILESASTNQTSMYLCASSLDRDSLAYEQYFGPGTRLTVT.

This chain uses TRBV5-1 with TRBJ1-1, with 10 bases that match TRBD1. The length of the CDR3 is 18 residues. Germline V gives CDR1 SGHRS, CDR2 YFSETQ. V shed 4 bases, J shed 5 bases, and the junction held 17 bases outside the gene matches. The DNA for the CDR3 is TGCGCCAGCAGCATATACCGGGACAGGGGAAGACGGGGGACTGAAGCTTTCTTT. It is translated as CASSIYRDRGRRGTEAFF.